This TCR beta chain was captured in a study of regulatory T cells in long-lasting Graves disease. Construction of the TCR beta libraries employed iRepertoire HTBI primers in conjunction with Arm-PCR of CDR3 regions. How the authors handled the data: Across the samples, identification revealed some 64 TRBV and 15 or so TRBJ segments. MiXCR, run by TCRdb on the multiplex PCR reads, gives a single entry per CDR3 protein. These V and J calls derive from TCRdb rather than the authors' analysis. The sample has some 600,000 distinct CDR3 sequences, 15% to 20% seen once. Time point noted: newly diagnosed GD, antithyroid drugs for less than 3 months. Isolated PBMC RNA provided the starting material for the TCR library. As concerns this clonotype: Its antigen remains unknown.

V was pared by 5 bases and J by 11 bases, with 13 bases between. In germline, CDR1 is SGHAT, CDR2 FQDESV (reference sequence). CDR3 size: 12 residues. Regarding the study as a whole: Among the persistent patients, 2,500 to 3,500 public clonotypes were shared, more than the approximately 1,000 shared among new patients.

This sample also belongs to another study, concerning T cells in Graves' hyperthyroidism and ophthalmopathy. That paper states: TCR CDR3 regions were first amplified by RT-PCR with HTBI primers.

Specimen: peripheral blood mononuclear cells (PBMCs), collected at new diagnosis, from a patient treated with antithyroid drugs. The source is a man aged 18-30 years with Graves disease. This chain uses TRBV11-1 with TRBJ2-1; a weak D match, TRBD2 (5 bases). This CDR3 reads CASSQPTRKQFF. In nucleotides, the CDR3 is TGTGCCAGCAGCCAACCCACTAGAAAGCAGTTCTTC.